This is a list of T cell receptor beta chains from one sample in a study of spatial heterogeneity in lung cancer. One entry per CDR3 protein, called by TCRdb with MiXCR from the 5' RACE reads. Of fewer than 9,000 distinct CDR3 sequences detected, approximately 17% appear once; the ten largest clones hold roughly 12%. Specimen: lung tumor tissue, collected at surgery. These receptor sequences come from a female donor with early-stage non-small cell lung cancer. Both conserved end residues are part of each CDR3. D genes are given only for firm matches. Not every row has a clone size; where given, it reads once, few, many or a size class.

TRBJ2-3 few - TRBV21-1 CASSYSKTGGGTDTQYF TGTGCCAGCAGCTACTCCAAGACAGGGGGCGGCACAGATACGCAGTATTTT
TRBJ2-2 few TRBD2 TRBV20-1 CSASPSGGLTGELFF TGCAGTGCTAGTCCTAGCGGGGGCCTCACCGGGGAGCTGTTTTTT
TRBJ1-1 few - TRBV2 CASSRGASEAFF TGTGCCAGCAGTCGAGGAGCATCTGAAGCTTTCTTT
TRBJ1-2 - - TRBV10-2 CASSESRGDPIGYTF TGCGCCAGCAGTGAGTCTCGTGGGGACCCCATTGGCTACACCTTC
TRBJ1-2 - - TRBV30 CAWSVMDFYGYTF TGTGCCTGGAGTGTGATGGATTTCTATGGCTACACCTTC
TRBJ2-3 few - TRBV7-6 CASSSISDTQYF TGTGCCAGCAGCTCCATTTCAGATACGCAGTATTTT
TRBJ1-2 - TRBD1 TRBV11-1 CASSFLTGPPPYGYTF TGTGCCAGCAGCTTTTTGACAGGGCCGCCGCCCTATGGCTACACCTTC
TRBJ2-7 few - TRBV7-2 CASSLGASSYEQYF TGTGCCAGCAGCTTAGGAGCCTCCTCCTACGAGCAGTACTTC
TRBJ2-3 few - TRBV28 CASSMTSTDTQYF TGTGCCAGCAGTATGACTAGCACAGATACGCAGTATTTT
TRBJ1-3 medium-sized TRBD1 TRBV27 CASADRGPGNTIYF TGTGCCAGCGCAGACAGGGGGCCAGGAAACACCATATATTTT
TRBJ2-5 medium-sized TRBD2 TRBV27 CASKGLAGGETQYF TGTGCCAGCAAAGGACTAGCGGGCGGAGAGACCCAGTACTTC
TRBJ1-5 medium-sized - TRBV27 CASSLGGDQPQHF TGTGCCAGCAGCCTTGGCGGGGACCAGCCCCAGCATTTT
TRBJ2-1 - - TRBV7-2 CASTPVGTYNEQFF TGTGCCAGCACCCCCGTAGGGACTTACAATGAGCAGTTCTTC
TRBJ2-3 few TRBD2 TRBV4-1 CASSPSGGGADTQYF TGCGCCAGCAGCCCCAGCGGGGGTGGTGCAGATACGCAGTATTTT
TRBJ2-1 - - TRBV7-8 CASSLAAGSYNEQFF TGTGCCAGCAGCTTAGCGGCGGGCTCCTACAATGAGCAGTTCTTC
TRBJ2-5 - TRBD1 TRBV6-6 CASSYGTGGTETQYF TGTGCCAGCAGTTACGGTACAGGGGGTACAGAGACCCAGTACTTC
TRBJ2-2 - TRBD2 TRBV7-2 CASSLLVLAGPTGELFF TGTGCCAGCAGCTTATTAGTGCTAGCGGGGCCCACCGGGGAGCTGTTTTTT
TRBJ1-1 medium-sized - TRBV7-9 CASSSSTEAFF TGTGCCAGCAGCTCGAGCACTGAAGCTTTCTTT
TRBJ2-7 few - TRBV2 CASSQWEQYF TGTGCCAGCAGTCAATGGGAGCAGTACTTC
TRBJ2-2 - - TRBV5-1 CASSQQQTSGELFF TGCGCCAGCAGCCAGCAGCAAACATCCGGGGAGCTGTTTTTT
TRBJ2-5 medium-sized - TRBV19 CASSISWGSGETQYF TGTGCCAGTAGTATTTCGTGGGGCTCTGGAGAGACCCAGTACTTC
TRBJ2-7 few - TRBV25-1 CASSPETGTSFYEQYF TGTGCCAGCAGCCCGGAGACCGGGACAAGCTTCTACGAGCAGTACTTC
TRBJ2-5 - - TRBV7-9 CASSPLALETQYF TGTGCCAGCAGCCCACTAGCTTTGGAGACCCAGTACTTC
TRBJ2-5 medium-sized TRBD1 TRBV28 CASSLGRRDRGQETQYF TGTGCCAGCAGTTTAGGGCGCCGGGACAGGGGTCAAGAGACCCAGTACTTC
TRBJ1-5 few - TRBV5-6 CASSLRRNQPQHF TGTGCCAGCAGCTTGCGGAGGAATCAGCCCCAGCATTTT
TRBJ2-7 medium-sized TRBD2 TRBV7-8 CASSLAGLAGGTYEQYF TGTGCCAGCAGCTTAGCGGGACTAGCGGGGGGTACCTACGAGCAGTACTTC
TRBJ2-3 few - TRBV29-1 CSVEGLASGSDTQYF TGCAGCGTTGAAGGGCTAGCTTCGGGCTCAGATACGCAGTATTTT